Below, 24 T cell receptor beta chains from the same sample are listed, as sequenced in a study of T cell responses to AZD1222 COVID-19 vaccine. Libraries were prepared by immunoSEQ multiplex PCR; TCRdb keeps only in-frame clonotypes and omits some of them. The sample yields under 150,000 clones, over 90% seen once. The material was peripheral blood, obtained on day 0 of AZD1222 vaccination. The source of these receptors is an adult in good health.

The chain couples TRBV15 to TRBJ2-7, with 9 bases lining up with TRBD1. Germline V gives CDR1 LNHNV, CDR2 YYDKDF (reference sequence). The CDR3 is 17 residues long. After removal of 1 base from V and 1 base from J, the junction contained 8 bases not matched to a gene. This chain's CDR3 is CATSRVGSGTGSYEQYF. The CDR3 nucleotides read TGTGCCACCAGCAGAGTTGGTTCCGGGACAGGGTCCTACGAGCAGTACTTC.

The gene calls are TRBV9 and TRBJ2-1, with D perhaps matching TRBD2 (6 bases). Trimming removed 3 bases from V and 6 bases from J, with 19 bases in between. The CDR3 runs to 16 residues. In germline, CDR1 is SGDLS, CDR2 YYNGEE. The CDR3 nucleotides read TGTGCCAGCAGCGCCCCCCGGGGGAAGTTGGGCAATGAGCAGTTCTTC. Its translation: CASSAPRGKLGNEQFF.

This CDR3 reads CASSSPTEAFF. Here the CDR3 DNA reads TGTGCCAGCAGCAGTCCCACTGAAGCTTTCTTT. V gene TRBV21-1 combines with J gene TRBJ1-1. TRBV21-1 is termed a pseudogene. The CDR3 has 11 amino acids.

This sequence joins TRBV25-1 and TRBJ2-3, with D perhaps assigned TRBD1 or TRBD2 (5 bases each). Germline V CDR1 and CDR2: MGHDK, SYGVNS. This CDR3 is 17 amino acids long. The V end lost 3 bases, the J end lost 6 bases, and 22 bases lay between the germline ends. The CDR3 region is CASSDTPGPSAGDTQYF. In DNA form, the CDR3 reads TGTGCCAGCAGTGACACCCCGGGACCCAGTGCAGGGGATACGCAGTATTTT.

The V and J genes are TRBV2 and TRBJ2-3; possible D gene TRBD1, 5 bases. The germline gives CDR1 SNHLY, CDR2 FYNNEI. Trimming took off 5 bases at V and 4 bases at J, with 13 bases between the two ends. The CDR3 loop spans 14 amino acids. Here the CDR3 reads CASSLTWGPDTQYF. The CDR3 bases are TGTGCCAGCAGTTTAACCTGGGGCCCAGATACGCAGTATTTT.

The CDR3 DNA sequence: TGTGCCAGCAGCCCAGGACAGGGAGCCTACGAGCAGTACTTC. Residues: CASSPGQGAYEQYF. V gene TRBV9 combines with J gene TRBJ2-7, with TRBD1 identical over 8 bases. Trimming removed 4 bases from V and 2 bases from J; junction bases left unmatched: 5. This CDR3 spans 14 amino acids. Germline V gives CDR1 SGDLS, CDR2 YYNGEE. The full variable domain, in which reference TRBV9 and TRBJ2-7 provide the parts outside the CDR3, is DSGVTQTPKHLITATGQRVTLRCSPRSGDLSVYWYQQSLDQGLQFLIQYYNGEERAKGNILERFSAQQFPDLHSELNLSSLELGDSALYFCASSPGQGAYEQYFGPGTRLTVT.

This chain joins TRBV11-3 and TRBJ2-1; D uncertain. The V gene lost 1 base and the J gene lost 10 bases, with 11 bases spanning the gap. CDR1 SGHNT and CDR2 YENEEA come from the germline V gene. The CDR3 is 13 amino acids. The CDR3 here is CASSLVESREQFF. CDR3 DNA sequence: TGTGCCAGCAGCTTAGTCGAGAGTCGCGAGCAGTTCTTC.

CDR3: CASRQGPGDGYTF. The CDR3 nucleotides are TGTGCCAGCCGCCAGGGGCCAGGGGATGGCTACACCTTC. The chain employs TRBV7-3 and TRBJ1-2; D is perhaps TRBD1 (6 bases). Germline-derived CDR1 and CDR2 are SGHTA and FQGTGA. The germline V and J ends were trimmed by 8 bases and 6 bases, with 16 bases remaining between them. CDR3 length: 13 residues.

The chain joins TRBV2 to TRBJ2-1; 8 bases match TRBD1. Germline V gene sequence: CDR1 SNHLY, CDR2 FYNNEI. The CDR3 extends over 15 amino acids. J lost 3 bases, V lost 7 bases, and 8 bases had no gene match. CDR3 protein: CASTPPDRVYNEQFF. In nucleotides, the CDR3 is TGTGCCAGCACCCCACCGGACAGGGTCTACAATGAGCAGTTCTTC. Complete variable domain (other parts from reference TRBV2 and TRBJ2-1): EPEVTQTPSHQVTQMGQEVILRCVPISNHLYFYWYRQILGQKVEFLVSFYNNEISEKSEIFDDQFSVERPDGSNFTLKIRSTKLEDSAMYFCASTPPDRVYNEQFFGPGTRLTVL.

This clone appeared a few times. The chain employs TRBV13 and TRBJ1-2; 9 nucleotides align to TRBD1. V gave up 1 base and J gave up 8 bases; unmatched junction bases: 8. CDR3 length: 15 residues. Germline CDR1 is PRHDT and CDR2 is FYEKMQ (reference sequence). The CDR3 is CASSLEQGARSGYTF. The CDR3 DNA reads as TGTGCCAGCAGCTTAGAACAGGGGGCTCGGTCCGGCTACACCTTC.

The chain is built from TRBV27 and TRBJ1-6; the D gene is possibly TRBD1 (5 bases). The CDR3 is made up of 13 amino acids. CDR1 is MNHEY and CDR2 is SMNVEV in the germline V gene (reference sequence). CDR3 region: CAIRAGSNSPLHF. The CDR3 coding sequence is TGTGCTATAAGGGCAGGGTCAAATTCACCCCTCCACTTT.

The rearrangement links TRBV3-1 (or the pseudogene TRBV3-2) to TRBJ2-3; TRBD2 matches at 13 bases. Germline CDR1 LGHDT, CDR2 YNNKEL (reference sequence). V shed 1 base and J 6 bases; nucleotides not matched to a gene: 10. The CDR3 extends over 18 amino acids. The CDR3 loop is CASSQVAGGLAGLDTQYF. Written as DNA, the CDR3 is TGTGCCAGCAGCCAAGTGGCTGGGGGACTAGCGGGACTCGATACGCAGTATTTT.

The J gene is TRBJ1-4, the V gene TRBV30; D call uncertain. Germline V gene lookup returns CDR1 GTSNPN and CDR2 SVGIG (reference sequence). Trimming cost V 5 bases and J 10 bases, with 14 bases left between them. The CDR3 has 12 amino acids. The CDR3 spells CAWVGNHGKLFF. For the CDR3, the DNA is TGTGCCTGGGTCGGAAACCATGGAAAACTGTTTTTT. Combining the CDR3 with reference TRBV30 and TRBJ1-4 gives the whole variable domain SQTIHQWPATLVQPVGSPLSLECTVEGTSNPNLYWYRQAAGRGLQLLFYSVGIGQISSEVPQNLSASRPQDRQFILSSKKLLLSDSGFYLCAWVGNHGKLFFGSGTQLSVL.

V usage is TRBV10-3 and J usage is TRBJ1-4, with a weak D call TRBD1 (6 bases). The CDR3 has 15 residues. The germline CDR1 and CDR2 sequences are ENHRY and SYGVKD. V lost 10 bases to trimming and J lost 5 bases, with 20 bases between them. This CDR3 reads CATPNVYRDNEKLFF. CDR3 sequence (DNA): TGTGCCACCCCAAATGTGTACAGGGACAATGAAAAACTGTTTTTT.

The table lists this clone with a count of one. V is TRBV7-9 and J is TRBJ1-1; 9 bases are shared with TRBD1. Germline trimming cut 2 bases from V and 0 bases from J; bases unmatched to any gene: 4. Germline CDR1 and CDR2: SEHNR and FQNEAQ (reference sequence). The CDR3 spans 16 residues. The CDR3 nucleotides read TGTGCCAGCAGCTTATCCGGGACAGGGATGAACACTGAAGCTTTCTTT. This codes for CASSLSGTGMNTEAFF.

The V gene is TRBV9, the J gene TRBJ1-3, with D uncertain. This CDR3 is built from 13 residues. Trimming removed 4 bases at V and 4 bases at J, with 9 bases between. From germline, CDR1 is SGDLS and CDR2 YYNGEE. CDR3 DNA: TGTGCCAGCAGCACCGACGGGGGAAACACCATATATTTT. Protein product: CASSTDGGNTIYF.

The gene calls are TRBV3-1 (or the pseudogene TRBV3-2) and TRBJ1-1; D is unresolved. The length of the CDR3 is 14 residues. The germline V and J ends were trimmed by 5 bases and 2 bases, with 12 bases remaining between them. The germline gives CDR1 LGHDT, CDR2 YNNKEL (reference sequence). CDR3 in amino acids: CASSYNALNTEAFF. The CDR3 region has the DNA TGTGCCAGCAGCTATAACGCCTTAAACACTGAAGCTTTCTTT.

In DNA, the CDR3 is TGCAGCGTTCATAGTAACGCTGAAGCTTTCTTT. Its protein product is CSVHSNAEAFF. The chain couples TRBV29-1 to TRBJ1-1; no clear D. Germline lookup yields CDR1 SQVTM and CDR2 ANQGSEA. Trimming removed 5 bases from V and 6 bases from J, with 10 bases in between. The length of the CDR3 is 11 residues.

V usage is TRBV28 and J usage is TRBJ1-5; no reliable D call. The CDR3 has 13 residues. V dropped 2 bases and J dropped 4 bases, with 6 bases sitting between them. Germline values: CDR1 MDHEN, CDR2 SYDVKM. CDR3 DNA sequence: TGTGCCAGCAGTTTAAACGGGAATCAGCCCCAGCATTTT. As protein: CASSLNGNQPQHF.

The chain combines TRBV2 with TRBJ1-6; 9 positions agree with TRBD1. V lost 3 bases to trimming and J lost 10 bases; unmatched junction nucleotides: 10. The germline V gene encodes CDR1 SNHLY and CDR2 FYNNEI. The CDR3 runs 16 residues. The CDR3 DNA reads as TGTGCCAGCAGTGATTGGATCGGACAGGGGTTCTCACCCCTCCACTTT. This sequence encodes CASSDWIGQGFSPLHF.

This clone was observed once. The CDR3 coding sequence is TGTGCCAGCAGTTTAGCGCAGGGAGACACCATATATTTT. Its translation: CASSLAQGDTIYF. The rearrangement links TRBV12-3 or TRBV12-4 to TRBJ1-3; a weak D match, TRBD1 (5 bases). This CDR3 comprises 13 residues. The V gene lost 0 bases and the J gene lost 8 bases, with 8 bases spanning the gap.

CDR3: CASNRGLNYEQYF. CDR3 DNA: TGTGCCAGCAACCGGGGACTAAACTACGAGCAGTACTTC. The genes are TRBV6-5 and TRBJ2-7, with 7 bases aligning to TRBD2. CDR3 length: 13 residues. Germline loops: CDR1 MNHEY, CDR2 SVGAGI. Unmatched junction bases numbered 6, after V lost 7 bases and J lost 3 bases.

This chain joins TRBV6-2 or TRBV6-3 and TRBJ1-1, with D possibly TRBD1 on 6 matching bases. This CDR3 region has 14 residues. Germline-derived CDR1 and CDR2 are MNHEY and SVGEGT. Trimming left V 5 bases short and J 5 bases short, with 15 bases between. CDR3 bases: TGTGCCAGCAGTGGGGCCACAGGGAGGACTGAAGCTTTCTTT. Amino acid sequence: CASSGATGRTEAFF.

This clone was seen once. The chain couples TRBV6-5 to TRBJ1-2; D is perhaps TRBD1 (5 bases). V was pared by 2 bases and J by 7 bases, with 17 bases between. This CDR3 is built from 15 residues. The germline V gene encodes CDR1 MNHEY and CDR2 SVGAGI. The CDR3, as DNA: TGTGCCAGCAGTTACGCTGACAGTAGCGGGGGTGGCTACACCTTC. It translates to CASSYADSSGGGYTF.